Shown below are 6 T cell receptor beta chains from a single sample sequenced in a study of blood T cells in healthy people across ages. The use of a sample-barcoded 5' primer and a J-beta primer mix characterized a second PCR of roughly 7 to 11 cycles. TCRdb re-called the 5' RACE reads with MiXCR, one entry per CDR3 protein. The table records 1.5 million to 2 million distinct CDR3 sequences, around half of them present only once. Specimen: blood. Every receptor here comes from a woman in her forties in good health.

In this sample, this clonotype turned up a few times. The rearrangement links TRBV27 to TRBJ2-6, with D unresolved. The germline CDR1 and CDR2 sequences are MNHEY and SMNVEV (reference sequence). The V and J ends lost 5 bases and 1 base respectively, with 12 bases between them. The CDR3 runs 16 residues. The CDR3 sequence: CASSDPGPSGANVLTF. The CDR3 coding sequence is TGTGCCAGCAGTGACCCTGGTCCTTCTGGGGCCAACGTCCTGACTTTC.

The J gene is TRBJ2-1, the V gene TRBV20-1, with TRBD1 identical over 7 bases. The CDR3 extends over 12 amino acids. V shed 5 bases and J 6 bases; nucleotides not matched to a gene: 4. The germline CDR1 and CDR2 sequences are DFQATT and SNEGSKA (reference sequence). The CDR3 sequence: CSAATGSNEQFF. The CDR3 DNA reads TGCAGTGCTGCGACAGGGAGCAATGAGCAGTTCTTC.

This chain links TRBV21-1 with TRBJ1-5; TRBD1 was called by the table and not checked on the DNA. TRBV21-1 counts as a pseudogene. The CDR3 totals 17 residues. The CDR3: CASSTEGQGASNQPQHF. The CDR3 DNA reads TGTGCCAGCAGCACGGAAGGACAGGGGGCAAGCAATCAGCCCCAGCATTTT.

The V gene is TRBV29-1, the J gene TRBJ2-1, with 9 bases identical to TRBD1. V lost 8 bases, J lost 15 bases, and 14 bases stayed unmatched. This CDR3 contains 12 residues. The germline CDR1 and CDR2 sequences are SQVTM and ANQGSEA. The CDR3 DNA follows: TGCAGCCACGGTATAGGACAGGGGCCGCTGTTCTTC. Translated, it gives CSHGIGQGPLFF.

The chain is built from TRBV7-9 and TRBJ2-7; 7 bases fit TRBD1. This CDR3 is built from 13 residues. With V trimmed by 4 bases and J by 3 bases, 3 bases remained unmatched. Germline assignment: CDR1 SEHNR and CDR2 FQNEAQ (reference sequence). The CDR3 loop is CASSWTGNYEQYF. The CDR3 DNA reads TGTGCCAGCAGCTGGACAGGAAACTACGAGCAGTACTTC.

In its sample, this clonotype was seen once. V usage is TRBV7-2 and J usage is TRBJ2-1, with 11 bases fitting TRBD2. The CDR3 runs to 16 residues. Germline assignment: CDR1 SGHTA and CDR2 FQGNSA. J gave up 4 bases and V 10 bases, and 12 bases lay outside the gene matches. CDR3 amino acids: CANRYSPSGGYNEQFF. The CDR3 nucleotides read TGTGCCAACAGGTACTCCCCTAGCGGGGGGTACAATGAGCAGTTCTTC.